Presented here are 18 T cell receptor beta chains from one specimen sequenced in a study of blood T cell repertoires in COVID-19. Method: immunoSEQ multiplex PCR; TCRdb's copy keeps in-frame clones and lacks some. The sample has 160,000 or so clones, more than 85% seen once. Sequenced sample: peripheral blood. The source is a woman aged 60-75 years with COVID-19, enrolled during active disease.

The V and J genes are TRBV4-2 and TRBJ2-1; D is perhaps TRBD2 (6 bases). CDR1 and CDR2 from the germline V gene are LGHNA and YNFKEQ. V was shortened by 0 bases and J by 0 bases, with 9 bases between the two germline ends. This CDR3 region has 16 residues. The DNA of the CDR3 is TGTGCCAGCAGCCAAGAGGAGGGGAGCTCCTACAATGAGCAGTTCTTC. It encodes CASSQEEGSSYNEQFF.

The V and J genes are TRBV15 and TRBJ1-2; D may be TRBD1 (5 bases). The CDR3 runs 17 residues. V lost 0 bases and J lost 4, with 18 bases in between. Looked up from germline, CDR1 is LNHNV and CDR2 is YYDKDF (reference sequence). In DNA, the CDR3 is TGTGCCACCAGCAGAGATCGTAGTATGGAGGGACTCTATGGCTACACCTTC. Its protein is CATSRDRSMEGLYGYTF. Complete variable domain (other parts from reference TRBV15 and TRBJ1-2): DAMVIQNPRYQVTQFGKPVTLSCSQTLNHNVMYWYQQKSSQAPKLLFHYYDKDFNNEADTPDNFQSRRPNTSFCFLDIRSPGLGDTAMYLCATSRDRSMEGLYGYTFGSGTRLTVV.

The chain joins TRBV19 to TRBJ1-3; TRBD1 is a possible D gene (6 bases). CDR1 LNHDA and CDR2 SQIVND come from the germline V gene (reference sequence). Deletions cut 3 bases from V and 0 bases from J, with 12 bases between. CDR3 size: 16 residues. CDR3 DNA sequence: TGTGCCAGTAGTATGAGGGGGGGCGACTCTGGAAACACCATATATTTT. Its protein is CASSMRGGDSGNTIYF. The whole variable domain, filled in from reference TRBV19 and TRBJ1-3, reads DGGITQSPKYLFRKEGQNVTLSCEQNLNHDAMYWYRQDPGQGLRLIYYSQIVNDFQKGDIAEGYSVSREKKESFPLTVTSAQKNPTAFYLCASSMRGGDSGNTIYFGEGSWLTVV.

This chain links TRBV25-1 with TRBJ2-5, with unresolved D. CDR1 is MGHDK and CDR2 is SYGVNS in the germline V gene. The CDR3 runs to 12 residues. The V end was cut by 4 bases, the J end by 4 bases, with 7 bases between. CDR3 protein: CASSAPRETQYF. The CDR3 DNA reads as TGTGCCAGCAGTGCCCCCCGAGAGACCCAGTACTTC.

This CDR3 is CASSPELAGTEAFF. The CDR3 DNA follows: TGTGCCAGCTCACCCGAGTTAGCGGGCACTGAAGCTTTCTTT. The rearrangement uses TRBV18 and TRBJ1-1; D ambiguous. The CDR3 runs to 14 residues. Trimming took 3 bases from V and 4 from J, leaving 12 bases between them. Germline V CDR1 and CDR2: KGHSH, LQKENI.

The genes are TRBV4-1 and TRBJ1-5; D not resolved. Germline V CDR1 and CDR2: MGHRA, YSYEKL. V was clipped by 1 base and J by 0 bases, with 7 bases between them. The CDR3 runs to 15 residues. The CDR3 nucleotides read TGCGCCAGCAGCCAAGTCGCCGGTAGCAATCAGCCCCAGCATTTT. The encoded protein is CASSQVAGSNQPQHF.

J is TRBJ2-1 and V is TRBV7-9, with 8 bases matching TRBD2. Looked up from germline, CDR1 is SEHNR and CDR2 is FQNEAQ (reference sequence). The length of the CDR3 is 17 residues. With V trimmed by 0 bases and J by 2 bases, 6 bases remained unmatched. CDR3 sequence: CASSLASSSGAYNEQFF. As DNA, the CDR3 is TGTGCCAGCAGCTTAGCTTCTAGTAGCGGGGCCTACAATGAGCAGTTCTTC.

CDR3 bases: TGTGCCAGCAGTTTTCTTCGGTACACTGAAGCTTTCTTT. This gives the protein CASSFLRYTEAFF. The V gene is TRBV12-3 or TRBV12-4, the J gene TRBJ1-1; unclear D gene. Trimming pared 3 bases from V and 3 bases from J, leaving 8 bases between. The CDR3 runs 13 residues.

The V gene is TRBV5-1, the J gene TRBJ2-1, with 7 bases aligning to TRBD2. V was clipped by 1 base and J by 0 bases; unmatched bases: 4. The V gene's germline CDR1 is SGHRS and CDR2 YFSETQ. CDR3 size: 16 residues. The CDR3, as DNA: TGCGCCAGCAGCTTGCAAGCGGGGAGCTCCTACAATGAGCAGTTCTTC. It yields the protein CASSLQAGSSYNEQFF. Looking up the rest from reference TRBV5-1 and TRBJ2-1 gives the full variable domain: KAGVTQTPRYLIKTRGQQVTLSCSPISGHRSVSWYQQTPGQGLQFLFEYFSETQRNKGNFPGRFSGRQFSNSRSEMNVSTLELGDSALYLCASSLQAGSSYNEQFFGPGTRLTVL.

The V and J genes are TRBV3-1 (or the pseudogene TRBV3-2) and TRBJ1-1; no clear D. Germline V gene sequence: CDR1 LGHDT, CDR2 YNNKEL (reference sequence). V lost 1 base to trimming and J lost 5 bases, with 8 bases between them. The CDR3 extends over 13 amino acids. The CDR3 sequence is CASSQVTGTEAFF. Written as DNA, the CDR3 is TGTGCCAGCAGCCAAGTAACGGGGACTGAAGCTTTCTTT.

This clone appeared once. This chain connects TRBV19 to TRBJ1-2; D not certain. In germline, CDR1 is LNHDA, CDR2 SQIVND (reference sequence). The CDR3 loop spans 16 amino acids. The V end was cut by 6 bases, the J end by 4 bases, with 21 bases between. CDR3 region: CASSRLGEGPGYGYTF. The CDR3 coding sequence is TGTGCCAGTAGCCGCCTCGGGGAAGGGCCTGGCTATGGCTACACCTTC.

This chain uses TRBV19 with TRBJ1-1, with 9 bases fitting TRBD1. V lost 5 bases to trimming and J lost 5 bases; unmatched junction nucleotides: 6. CDR1 is LNHDA and CDR2 is SQIVND in the germline V gene (reference sequence). CDR3 length: 14 residues. CDR3 in DNA: TGTGCCAGTAGTTACAGGGGGCGGGGGACTGAAGCTTTCTTT. This sequence encodes CASSYRGRGTEAFF.

V is TRBV10-3 and J is TRBJ1-2, with a weak D call TRBD1 (5 bases). The CDR3 has 17 amino acids. V was shortened by 3 bases and J by 10 bases, with 27 bases between the two germline ends. CDR1 is ENHRY and CDR2 is SYGVKD in the germline V gene. This CDR3 reads CAISESNSGGALIDYTF. The CDR3 nucleotides are TGTGCCATCAGTGAATCTAATTCCGGGGGTGCCCTTATTGACTACACCTTC.

The V call is TRBV27, the J call TRBJ1-5; 10 bases are a match to TRBD1. The V segment lost 2 bases and the J segment 0 bases; nucleotides outside the gene matches: 4. The CDR3 runs 17 residues. Germline CDR1 MNHEY, CDR2 SMNVEV (reference sequence). The CDR3 reads CASSLQGQGHSNQPQHF. The CDR3 DNA follows: TGTGCCAGCAGTTTACAGGGACAGGGGCATAGCAATCAGCCCCAGCATTTT.

This chain uses TRBV6-5 with TRBJ1-6; TRBD1 is a possible D gene (6 bases). CDR3 length equals 15 residues. V lost 5 bases to trimming and J lost 7 bases, with 15 bases between them. Germline assignment: CDR1 MNHEY and CDR2 SVGAGI. The chain's CDR3 is CASSTSQGVNSPLHF. CDR3 nucleotides: TGTGCCAGCAGTACCTCACAGGGTGTGAATTCACCCCTCCACTTT.

In DNA form, the CDR3 reads TGCGCCAGCAGCCAACTTACAGGGGGCTCAGGAGCTTTCTTT. Its protein product is CASSQLTGGSGAFF. The chain links TRBV4-3 to TRBJ1-1, with 9 bases lining up with TRBD1. Germline V gene data show CDR1 as LGHNA and CDR2 as YSLEER. J gave up 10 bases and V 2 bases, and 8 bases lay outside the gene matches. CDR3 length: 14 amino acids.

The V call is TRBV19, the J call TRBJ1-2, with 7 bases identical to TRBD1. After removal of 2 bases from V and 7 bases from J, the junction contained 7 bases not matched to a gene. The CDR3 has 14 residues. CDR1 and CDR2 (germline): LNHDA, SQIVND (reference sequence). The chain's CDR3 is CASSITTGASGYTF. DNA of the CDR3: TGTGCCAGTAGTATAACCACAGGGGCCTCTGGCTACACCTTC.

This clone was recorded a few times. The chain uses TRBV5-5 and TRBJ1-2, with D maybe TRBD1 (5 bases). The germline gives CDR1 SGHKS, CDR2 YYEKEE (reference sequence). Between the trimmed V and J ends, which lost 0 bases and 8 bases, there was a span of 11 bases. There are 13 residues in the CDR3. This CDR3 is CASSLVGAQGYTF. CDR3 DNA sequence: TGTGCCAGCAGCTTGGTTGGGGCGCAGGGCTACACCTTC.